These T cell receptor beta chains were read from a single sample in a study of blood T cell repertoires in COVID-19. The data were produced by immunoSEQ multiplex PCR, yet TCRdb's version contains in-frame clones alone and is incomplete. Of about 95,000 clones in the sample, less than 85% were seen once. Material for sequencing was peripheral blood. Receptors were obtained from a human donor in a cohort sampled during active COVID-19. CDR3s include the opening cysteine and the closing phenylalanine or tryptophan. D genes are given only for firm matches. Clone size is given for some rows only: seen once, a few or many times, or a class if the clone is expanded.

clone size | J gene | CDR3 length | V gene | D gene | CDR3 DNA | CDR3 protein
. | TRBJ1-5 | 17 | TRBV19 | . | TGTGCCAGTACCATAGTGGCGGGGGCTGGTAACAATCAGCCCCAGCATTTT | CASTIVAGAGNNQPQHF
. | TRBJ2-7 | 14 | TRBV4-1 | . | TGCGCCAGCAGCCAAGTGCCAGGGAACCACGAGCAGTACTTC | CASSQVPGNHEQYF
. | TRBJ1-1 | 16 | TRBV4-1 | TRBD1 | TGCGCCAGCAGCCACCTCCAGGGGGCAGGGGCCCCTGAAGCTTTCTTT | CASSHLQGAGAPEAFF
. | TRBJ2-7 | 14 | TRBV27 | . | TGTGCCAGCAGTTTAGGGCCCGGATATGCCGAGCAGTACTTC | CASSLGPGYAEQYF
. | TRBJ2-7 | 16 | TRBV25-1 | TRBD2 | TGTGCCAGCAGTGGGCTAGAGGGCGGGAGGGCCTACGAGCAGTACTTC | CASSGLEGGRAYEQYF
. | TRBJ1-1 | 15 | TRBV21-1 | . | TGTGCCAGCAGCTCCGGCCGGCACAGGTGTACTGAAGCTTTCTTT | CASSSGRHRCTEAFF
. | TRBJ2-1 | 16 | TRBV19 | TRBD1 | TGTGCCAGTAGTATGCGACAGGGGAGCTCCTACAATGAGCAGTTCTTC | CASSMRQGSSYNEQFF
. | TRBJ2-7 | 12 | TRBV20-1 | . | TGCAGTGCTAGTCAGGCGATCTACGAGCAGTACTTC | CSASQAIYEQYF
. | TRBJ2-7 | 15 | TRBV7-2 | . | TGTGCCAGCAGCTTAGTGTCTACCCCCGGGGGCGAGCAGTACTTC | CASSLVSTPGGEQYF
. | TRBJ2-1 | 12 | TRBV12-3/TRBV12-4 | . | TGTGCCAGCAGTTTATCGGAGTTTGAGCAGTTCTTC | CASSLSEFEQFF
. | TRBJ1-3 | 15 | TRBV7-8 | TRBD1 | TGTGCCAGCAGCCCCCCGCGACAGGGCAAGGACACCATATATTTT | CASSPPRQGKDTIYF
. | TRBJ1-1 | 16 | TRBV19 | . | TGTGCCAGTAGTATATCGGGGGTATTAAAGAACACTGAAGCTTTCTTT | CASSISGVLKNTEAFF
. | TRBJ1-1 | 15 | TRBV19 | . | TGTGCCAGTAGCAATAGCCGACCACCGGGGGCTGAAGCTTTCTTT | CASSNSRPPGAEAFF
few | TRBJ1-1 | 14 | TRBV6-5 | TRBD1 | TGTGCCAGCAGCATGACAGGGAGCAACACTGAAGCTTTCTTT | CASSMTGSNTEAFF
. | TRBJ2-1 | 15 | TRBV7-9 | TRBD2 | TGTGCCAGCAGCCGAACTAGCGGGAACTACAATGAGCAGTTCTTC | CASSRTSGNYNEQFF
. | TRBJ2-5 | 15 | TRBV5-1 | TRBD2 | TGCGCCAGCAGCATCATTAGCGGGGGGGCCGAGACCCAGTACTTC | CASSIISGGAETQYF
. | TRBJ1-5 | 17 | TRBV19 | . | TGTGCCAGTAACCCAATCCCCAGGGACACAAGCAATCAGCCCCAGCATTTT | CASNPIPRDTSNQPQHF
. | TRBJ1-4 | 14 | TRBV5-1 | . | TGCGCCAGCAGCCGGGATGGGGGGGCTGAAAAACTGTTTTTT | CASSRDGGAEKLFF
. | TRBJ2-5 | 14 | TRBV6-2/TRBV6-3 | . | TGTGCCAGCAGTTACGGTCTAGCGACGGAGACCCAGTACTTC | CASSYGLATETQYF
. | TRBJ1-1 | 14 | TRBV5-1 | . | TGCGCCAGCAGCTTGAATTTGGCGAACACTGAAGCTTTCTTT | CASSLNLANTEAFF
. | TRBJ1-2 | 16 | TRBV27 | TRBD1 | TGTGCCAGCGGCCGGGACGTACAGGGGCCCCTAGGTGGCTACACCTTC | CASGRDVQGPLGGYTF
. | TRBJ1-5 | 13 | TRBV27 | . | TGTGCCAGCAGTGTGAGGGAGGGTCAGCCCCAGCATTTT | CASSVREGQPQHF
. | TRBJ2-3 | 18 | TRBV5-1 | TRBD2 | TGCGCCAGCAGCTTGGCCTTTAGCGGGGGGTACCGCACAGATACGCAGTATTTT | CASSLAFSGGYRTDTQYF
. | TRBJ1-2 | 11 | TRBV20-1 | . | TGCAGTGCTAGTCGGGGGTCTGGCTACACCTTC | CSASRGSGYTF
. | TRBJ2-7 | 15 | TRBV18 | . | TGTGCCAGCTCACGAGGGGACGGGAGCTCCTACGAGCAGTACTTC | CASSRGDGSSYEQYF
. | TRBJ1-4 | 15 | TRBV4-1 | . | TGCGCCAGCAGCCAAGAAGGGGGGGTTAATGAAAAACTGTTTTTT | CASSQEGGVNEKLFF
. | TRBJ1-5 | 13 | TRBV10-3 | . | TGTGCCATCAGTAACAGGGAATATCAGCCCCAGCATTTT | CAISNREYQPQHF
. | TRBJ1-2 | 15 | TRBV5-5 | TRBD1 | TGTGCCAGCAGCTTGGGACATGGGACAGACTATGGCTACACCTTC | CASSLGHGTDYGYTF
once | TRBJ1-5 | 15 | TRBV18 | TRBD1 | TGTGCCAGCTCACCCCGACAGGGTCAAGATCAGCCCCAGCATTTT | CASSPRQGQDQPQHF